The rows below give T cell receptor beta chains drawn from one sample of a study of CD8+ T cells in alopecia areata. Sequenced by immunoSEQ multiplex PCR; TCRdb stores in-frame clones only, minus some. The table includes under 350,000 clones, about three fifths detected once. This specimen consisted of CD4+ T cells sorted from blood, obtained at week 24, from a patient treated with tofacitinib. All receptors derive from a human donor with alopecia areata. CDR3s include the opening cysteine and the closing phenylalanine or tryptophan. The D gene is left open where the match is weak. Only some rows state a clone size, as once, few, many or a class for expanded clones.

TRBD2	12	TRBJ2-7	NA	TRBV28	CASSSAGIGRYF	TGTGCCAGCAGCTCAGCGGGGATTGGACGGTACTTC
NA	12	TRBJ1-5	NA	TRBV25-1	CASSEFEEPQHF	TGTGCCAGCAGTGAATTTGAGGAGCCCCAGCATTTT
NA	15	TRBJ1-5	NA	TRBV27	CASSLSSYSNQPQHF	TGTGCCAGCAGTCTAAGCTCTTATAGCAATCAGCCCCAGCATTTT
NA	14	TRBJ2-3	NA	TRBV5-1	CASSLDISTDTQYF	TGCGCCAGCAGCTTGGACATCAGCACAGATACGCAGTATTTT
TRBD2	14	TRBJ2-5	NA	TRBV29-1	CSVRLGGAQGTQYF	TGCAGCGTTCGTCTGGGAGGGGCCCAGGGGACCCAGTACTTC
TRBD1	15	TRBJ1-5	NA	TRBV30	CAWSVRGQGGQPQHF	TGTGCCTGGAGTGTAAGGGGGCAGGGCGGTCAGCCCCAGCATTTT
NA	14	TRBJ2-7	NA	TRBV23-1	CASSQLETLDEQYF	TGCGCCAGCAGTCAATTAGAGACATTGGACGAGCAGTACTTC
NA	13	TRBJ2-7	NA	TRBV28	CASSFQGAHEQYF	TGTGCCAGCAGTTTCCAAGGGGCCCACGAGCAGTACTTC
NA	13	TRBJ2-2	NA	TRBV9	CASSASNTGELFF	TGTGCCAGCAGCGCGTCGAACACCGGGGAGCTGTTTTTT
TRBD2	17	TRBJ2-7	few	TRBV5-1	CASSPGLAGRSSYEQYF	TGCGCCAGCAGCCCGGGACTAGCGGGGCGAAGCTCCTACGAGCAGTACTTC
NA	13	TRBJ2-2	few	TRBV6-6	CAGPGPTPGELFF	TGTGCCGGACCGGGACCTACACCCGGGGAGCTGTTTTTT
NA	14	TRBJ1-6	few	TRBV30	CAWSSGRKNSPLHF	TGTGCCTGGAGTTCGGGACGGAAGAATTCACCCCTCCACTTT
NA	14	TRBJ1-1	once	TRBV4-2	CASSQDSEGTEAFF	TGTGCCAGCAGCCAAGATAGCGAGGGAACTGAAGCTTTCTTT
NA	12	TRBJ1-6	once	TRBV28	CASSLVPASLHF	TGTGCCAGCAGTTTGGTCCCGGCATCCCTCCACTTT
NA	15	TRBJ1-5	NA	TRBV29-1	CSVEVLPESNQPQHF	TGCAGCGTTGAAGTGTTGCCCGAGAGCAATCAGCCCCAGCATTTT
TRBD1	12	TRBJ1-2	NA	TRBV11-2	CASSRQGEGYTF	TGTGCCAGCAGCCGACAGGGGGAAGGCTACACCTTC
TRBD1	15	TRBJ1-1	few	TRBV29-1	CSVRGDRGGNTEAFF	TGCAGCGTTAGGGGGGACAGGGGAGGGAACACTGAAGCTTTCTTT
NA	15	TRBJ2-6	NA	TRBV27	CASSTPGAGANVLTF	TGTGCCAGCAGCACCCCAGGGGCTGGGGCCAACGTCCTGACTTTC
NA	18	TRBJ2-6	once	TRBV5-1	CASSAGGTEPSGANVLTF	TGCGCCAGCAGCGCCGGCGGGACCGAACCCTCTGGGGCCAACGTCCTGACTTTC
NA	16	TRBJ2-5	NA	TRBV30	CAWSVPGWVLQETQYF	TGTGCCTGGAGTGTACCGGGGTGGGTTTTACAAGAGACCCAGTACTTC
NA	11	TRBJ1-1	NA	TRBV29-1	CSVALPTEAFF	TGCAGCGTTGCACTCCCAACTGAAGCTTTCTTT
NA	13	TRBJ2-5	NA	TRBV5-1	CASSPGRQETQYF	TGCGCCAGCAGCCCAGGACGTCAAGAGACCCAGTACTTC
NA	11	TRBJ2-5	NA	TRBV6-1	CASRKEETQYF	TGTGCCAGCAGGAAGGAAGAGACCCAGTACTTC
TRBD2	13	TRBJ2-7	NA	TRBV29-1	CSISRAGGYEQYF	TGCAGCATTTCCAGGGCGGGGGGCTACGAGCAGTACTTC
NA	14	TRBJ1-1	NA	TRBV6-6	CASSYSAQFTEAFF	TGTGCCAGCAGTTACTCGGCACAGTTCACTGAAGCTTTCTTT
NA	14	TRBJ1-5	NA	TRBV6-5	CASSLQGTNQPQHF	TGTGCCAGCAGCCTCCAAGGGACCAATCAGCCCCAGCATTTT
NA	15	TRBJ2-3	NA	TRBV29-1	CSVKKGAARTDTQYF	TGCAGCGTCAAAAAAGGGGCGGCCCGCACAGATACGCAGTATTTT
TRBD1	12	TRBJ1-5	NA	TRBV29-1	CSVEDTGGAQHF	TGCAGCGTTGAGGATACAGGGGGGGCCCAGCATTTT
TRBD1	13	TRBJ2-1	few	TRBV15	CATTETGGNEQFF	TGTGCCACCACTGAGACAGGGGGTAATGAGCAGTTCTTC
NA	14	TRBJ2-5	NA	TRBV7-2	CASSLRGRGETQYF	TGTGCCAGCAGCTTGAGGGGACGTGGAGAGACCCAGTACTTC
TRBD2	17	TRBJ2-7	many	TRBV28	CASSLIPPGTRYGEQYF	TGTGCCAGCAGTTTGATCCCTCCCGGGACTAGGTATGGCGAGCAGTACTTC
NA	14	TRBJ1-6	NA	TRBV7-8	CASSLQGPNSPLHF	TGTGCCAGCAGCTTGCAGGGGCCCAATTCACCCCTCCACTTT
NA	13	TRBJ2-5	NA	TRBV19	CASSAGMQETQYF	TGTGCCAGTAGCGCCGGAATGCAAGAGACCCAGTACTTC
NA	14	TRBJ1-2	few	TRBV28	CASETMQGNYGYTF	TGTGCCAGCGAAACGATGCAGGGAAACTATGGCTACACCTTC
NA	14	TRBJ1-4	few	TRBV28	CASSLRGYYEKLFF	TGTGCCAGCAGTTTGAGGGGGTACTATGAAAAACTGTTTTTT
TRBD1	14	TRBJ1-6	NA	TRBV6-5	CASSWDRDDSPLHF	TGTGCCAGCAGTTGGGACAGGGATGATTCACCCCTCCACTTT
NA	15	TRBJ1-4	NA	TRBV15	CATSRDGQVVGELFF	TGTGCCACCAGCAGAGACGGGCAGGTTGTAGGTGAACTGTTTTTT
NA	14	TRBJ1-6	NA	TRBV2	CASSEQGYNSPLHF	TGTGCCAGCAGTGAGCAGGGTTACAATTCACCCCTCCACTTT
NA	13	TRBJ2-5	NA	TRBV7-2	CASSFRPGETQYF	TGTGCCAGCAGCTTTCGCCCGGGGGAGACCCAGTACTTC
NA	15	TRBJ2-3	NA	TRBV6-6	CASSYSRRQTDTQYF	TGTGCCAGCAGTTACTCGAGGCGACAGACAGATACGCAGTATTTT
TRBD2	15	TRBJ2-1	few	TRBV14	CASSKLAGGYNEQFF	TGTGCCAGCAGCAAACTAGCGGGGGGGTACAATGAGCAGTTCTTC
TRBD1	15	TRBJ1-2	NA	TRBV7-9	CASSHTGEVSYGYTF	TGTGCCAGCAGCCACACAGGGGAGGTCTCCTATGGCTACACCTTC
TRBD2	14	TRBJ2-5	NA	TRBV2	CASRATSGVETQYF	TGTGCCAGCAGAGCTACTAGCGGGGTGGAGACCCAGTACTTC
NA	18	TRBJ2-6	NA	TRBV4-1	CASSQPGTYYSGANVLTF	TGCGCCAGCAGCCAACCTGGGACATATTACTCTGGGGCCAACGTCCTGACTTTC
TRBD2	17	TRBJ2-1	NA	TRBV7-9	CASSLAASGVSYNEQFF	TGTGCCAGCAGCTTAGCGGCTAGCGGGGTCTCCTACAATGAGCAGTTCTTC
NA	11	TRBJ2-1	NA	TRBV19	CASSEANEQFF	TGTGCCAGTAGTGAAGCCAATGAGCAGTTCTTC
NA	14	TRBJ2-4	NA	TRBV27	CASSLGRGVNIQYF	TGTGCCAGCAGTTTAGGTCGTGGGGTTAACATTCAGTACTTC
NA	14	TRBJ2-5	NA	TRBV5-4	CASSPGGRGETQYF	TGTGCCAGCAGCCCGGGGGGCCGGGGTGAGACCCAGTACTTC
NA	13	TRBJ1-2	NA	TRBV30	CAWSEMGGYGYTF	TGTGCCTGGAGTGAGATGGGCGGCTATGGCTACACCTTC
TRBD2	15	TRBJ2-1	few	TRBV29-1	CSVDSSIGLALEQFF	TGCAGCGTTGATTCTTCCATCGGACTAGCTTTAGAGCAGTTCTTC
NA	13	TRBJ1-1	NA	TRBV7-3	CASSLRRESEAFF	TGTGCCAGCAGCTTAAGAAGGGAGTCTGAAGCTTTCTTT
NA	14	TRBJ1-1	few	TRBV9	CASSVEGRTTEAFF	TGTGCCAGCAGCGTAGAAGGCAGGACCACTGAAGCTTTCTTT